This T cell receptor (beta chain) was sequenced in a study of sequential checkpoint blockade in melanoma. TCRdb's table, derived via immunoSEQ multiplex PCR, lists solely in-frame clones and lacks some. The sample contains about 12,000 clones, 70% to 80% of which appear only once. Trimming stripped 5 bases from V and 2 bases from J, with 10 bases between. CDR3 length: 13 residues. Germline CDR1 and CDR2: SEHNR and FQNEAQ (reference sequence). Treatment indicated: randomized to nivolumab then ipilimumab (arm A) or the reverse (arm B). Sorted cells were live CD3+CD8+, lacking CD19 and CD56, from PBMCs. The TCR comes from a human donor with melanoma. The sample was CD8+ T cells sorted from blood (inferred from file names), taken from a patient given nivolumab and ipilimumab in sequence. This chain connects TRBV7-9 to TRBJ2-7; D may be TRBD1 (6 bases). The CDR3 region has the DNA TGTGCCAGCAGCCCCGGACAGACCTACGAGCAGTACTTC. Encoded protein: CASSPGQTYEQYF.